Ten or more counts support the clone carrying this TCR beta chain. Its antigen is undetermined. This sample is part of a study of identical twins. General study results and limits: Weaker excess sharing between twins was seen in beta out-of-frame sequences. Out-of-frame TCR alpha sharing in monozygotic twins exceeded recombination model predictions. Insertions ran lower in abundant cord blood beta clonotypes, though not in memory repertoires.

The CDR3 is 15 amino acids. Germline assignment: CDR1 PRHDT and CDR2 FYEKMQ (reference sequence). V lost 3 bases and J lost 2; bases outside the gene matches: 4. TCRdb processed the 5' RACE reads anew with MiXCR; each CDR3 protein has one entry. Of about 690,000 distinct CDR3 sequences in the sample, less than 7% were seen once. The chain combines TRBV13 with TRBJ1-1, with TRBD1 identical over 9 bases. This receptor was obtained from a man aged 18 to 30 in good health. The sequencing sample was made of naive T cells sorted from blood. The CDR3 DNA is TGTGCCAGCAGCTTTAAACAGGGGGCCAACACTGAAGCTTTCTTT. It translates to CASSFKQGANTEAFF.